The present T cell receptor (beta chain) was sequenced within a study of regulatory T cells in long-lasting Graves disease. Researchers made TCR beta libraries by using iRepertoire HTBI primers and running Arm-PCR on CDR3 regions. TCRdb re-analysed the multiplex PCR reads in MiXCR, keeping a single row per CDR3 protein. The sample lists just over 600,000 distinct CDR3 sequences, approximately 15% occurring once. As for this clonotype: One end of the junction varies from germline; a read error may be responsible.

Time point indicated: newly diagnosed GD, antithyroid drugs for less than 3 months. RNA from PBMCs was the source of the TCR library. The CDR3 sequence is 15 residues long. The V gene's germline CDR1 is SSHAT and CDR2 FNYEAQ (reference sequence). These sequences were also reported in another study, on T cells in Graves' hyperthyroidism and ophthalmopathy. That work states: During a first-round RT-PCR of the TCR CDR3, the HTBI primer set was used. In the analysis, a 13 V-J model separated ophthalmopathy from stable hyperthyroidism.

The clonotype was recovered from a woman aged 25 to 39 with Graves disease. The V and J genes are TRBV7-7 and TRBJ2-2; 9 nucleotides align to TRBD1. This material consisted of peripheral blood mononuclear cells (PBMCs), taken at new diagnosis, from a patient treated with antithyroid drugs. CDR3 in DNA: TGTGCTAGCAGCCCGGACAGGGGCTTCACCGGGGAGCTGTTTTTT. Translated: CASSPDRGFTGELFF.